Included here is one T cell receptor (beta chain) sequence, with context. The sample comes from a study of siplizumab effects on memory and regulatory T cells. Germline CDR1 SGHRS, CDR2 YFSETQ. The CDR3 contains 13 residues. Trimming took 0 bases from V and 4 from J, leaving 7 bases between them. The table came from immunoSEQ multiplex PCR; TCRdb's copy has only in-frame clones and leaves some out. This table holds 70,000 to 100,000 clones, 90% to 95% found once. The chain is built from TRBV5-1 and TRBJ1-2; D gene unclear. This receptor was obtained from a human donor in good health. Sequences were obtained from CD8+ T cells sorted from blood. The CDR3 loop reads CASSLGVSYGYTF. The CDR3 region has the DNA TGCGCCAGCAGCTTGGGGGTGAGCTATGGCTACACCTTC.